The sample holds many counts of the clone carrying this TCR beta chain. Its antigen is currently unknown. These data originate in a study of T-cell memory formation after mild COVID-19. Looking at the study overall: TCR clusters largely stayed donor specific.

Points from the study as a whole: Clones that contracted from day 15 to 85 were balanced CD4/CD8, while later expanders leaned CD4+. Some clones that responded turned up in pre-infection memory, which suggests that cross-reactive memory joined in. Shrinking CD4+ clones resided mostly in CM and EM, and CD8+ ones in EMRA.

The CDR3 totals 14 residues. CDR1 is SGHVS and CDR2 is FNYEAQ in the germline V gene. V lost 2 bases, J lost 3 bases, and 10 bases lay in between. Each CDR3 protein gets one entry after TCRdb re-called the 5' RACE reads with MiXCR. The sample has under 110,000 distinct CDR3 sequences; 9.5% to 15% are singletons. The chain joins TRBV7-6 to TRBJ2-5; possibly TRBD2 for D (5 bases). What was sequenced was PBMCs or a T cell subset sorted from them (not recorded which). The TCR comes from an adult woman who had mild COVID-19 (a few samples of this study predate the infection). Cell type and time point are not known. CDR3 protein: CASSLTSGEETQYF. The CDR3 bases are TGTGCCAGCAGCTTAACCAGCGGTGAAGAGACCCAGTACTTC.